These T cell receptor beta chains were read from a single sample in a study of blood T cell repertoires in COVID-19. Method: immunoSEQ multiplex PCR; TCRdb's copy keeps in-frame clones and lacks some. The table shows approximately 250,000 clones, with around 78% occurring only once. The sample was peripheral blood. The receptors originated from a man aged 60 to 69 who had recovered from COVID-19. Both conserved end residues are trimmed from each CDR3. The D gene is left open where the match is weak. The size entry is marked missing in some rows and otherwise reads once, few, many or a size class.

j_gene	abundance	d_gene	len	v_gene	CDR3aa
TRBJ2-1	-	TRBD2	15	TRBV6-1	ASSEWGSGSPLNEQF
TRBJ2-3	-	TRBD2	15	TRBV19	ASSIDRTSGMVDTQY
TRBJ2-2	-	-	14	TRBV2	ASTRGGGAYTGELF
TRBJ2-6	-	TRBD1	15	TRBV2	ASSGRTGGSGANVLT
TRBJ2-7	-	TRBD1	14	TRBV7-2	ASSLVARGQMGEQY
TRBJ2-3	once	-	10	TRBV7-8	ASSFSTDTQY
TRBJ2-7	-	-	9	TRBV29-1	SVERGGEQY
TRBJ1-2	-	-	13	TRBV18	ASSPPDRSVYGYT
TRBJ2-6	-	-	13	TRBV5-1	ASSQVLAGANVLT
TRBJ2-5	once	TRBD2	13	TRBV6-5	ASSKNGLAGETQY
TRBJ2-3	-	TRBD2	17	TRBV5-1	ASSLDGLAGPAGTDTQY
TRBJ2-3	-	-	12	TRBV18	ASSPRGTRGGQY
TRBJ2-1	-	TRBD2	16	TRBV13	ASSAPPTSGRSYNEQF
TRBJ1-2	-	TRBD1	11	TRBV2	ASRRDRGGGYT
TRBJ2-5	-	TRBD2	12	TRBV2	ASSVAGGRETQY
TRBJ2-7	-	-	16	TRBV28	ASSLLVGLLRAVGWQY
TRBJ1-5	once	TRBD1	11	TRBV19	ASRRGLGQPQH
TRBJ2-5	once	-	11	TRBV4-2	ASSQDISETQY
TRBJ2-1	-	TRBD2	12	TRBV5-6	ASSLAGGLNEQF
TRBJ1-3	-	-	15	TRBV4-2	ASSQDVGRGSGNTIY
TRBJ2-7	-	-	12	TRBV25-1	ASSRGTVTYEQY
TRBJ2-3	-	-	16	TRBV4-2	ASSQFKGRGVGTDTQY
TRBJ2-6	-	-	15	TRBV5-1	ASSPYPQGSGANVLT
TRBJ2-2	-	TRBD2	13	TRBV5-1	ASSLRTSGAGELF
TRBJ1-4	-	-	11	TRBV12-3/TRBV12-4	ASSFAVNEKLF
TRBJ2-7	once	TRBD1	12	TRBV18	ASSRDRGSYEQY
TRBJ2-1	few	-	20	TRBV3-1/TRBV3-2	ASSQEFLAPGTTRGGYNEQF
TRBJ2-7	-	TRBD1	13	TRBV6-5	ASSKTEGQAYEQY
TRBJ1-5	few	-	12	TRBV5-1	ASSPSGSNQPQH
TRBJ1-1	-	-	15	TRBV5-1	ASSLVGGRPMNTEAF
TRBJ2-1	-	TRBD2	19	TRBV2	ASSNFFPGLAGVTNLGEQF
TRBJ1-2	few	TRBD1	12	TRBV5-4	ASSLNRGDYGYT
TRBJ1-5	-	-	11	TRBV3-1/TRBV3-2	ASSQAGNQPQH
TRBJ2-5	few	-	12	TRBV25-1	ASRGGGSWETQY
TRBJ1-4	-	-	15	TRBV21-1	ASSRRNRGRLNEKLF
TRBJ1-6	-	-	12	TRBV5-4	ASSPQGYNSPLH
TRBJ1-2	once	TRBD1	12	TRBV11-2	ASSSDRGSYGYT
TRBJ2-7	once	-	12	TRBV13	ASSLGKGTYEQY
TRBJ1-5	-	TRBD1	13	TRBV5-5	ASSLDQGADQPQH
TRBJ1-4	-	-	13	TRBV5-1	ASSRRQESNEKLF
TRBJ1-5	-	-	13	TRBV5-8	ASSIWQPRGQPQH
TRBJ1-5	-	-	12	TRBV6-2/TRBV6-3	ASSYFGPDQPQH
TRBJ2-5	-	TRBD1	15	TRBV28	ASSSPDRGFRGETQY
TRBJ1-6	-	TRBD1	12	TRBV5-1	ASSSGQYNSPLH
TRBJ2-1	-	TRBD1	12	TRBV6-5	ASIRDRVYNEQF
TRBJ1-5	-	TRBD1	14	TRBV5-6	ASSSTGVSSNQPQH
TRBJ2-5	-	-	10	TRBV2	ASRAGTQTQY
TRBJ1-4	few	TRBD1	11	TRBV18	ASSPEPLGQGI
TRBJ1-3	-	-	15	TRBV7-6	ASSLVLGGRSGNTIY
TRBJ2-1	-	TRBD1	12	TRBV18	ASSRDRKNNEQF